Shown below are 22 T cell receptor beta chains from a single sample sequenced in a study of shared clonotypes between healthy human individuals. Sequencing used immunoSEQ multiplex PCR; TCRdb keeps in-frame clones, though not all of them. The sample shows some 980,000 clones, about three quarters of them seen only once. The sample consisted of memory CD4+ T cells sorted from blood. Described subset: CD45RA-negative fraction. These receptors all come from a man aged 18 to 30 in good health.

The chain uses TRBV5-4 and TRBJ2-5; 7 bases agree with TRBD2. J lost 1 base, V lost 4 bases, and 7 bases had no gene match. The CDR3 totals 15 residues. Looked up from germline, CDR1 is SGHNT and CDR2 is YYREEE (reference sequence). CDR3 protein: CASSGSGAGQETQYF. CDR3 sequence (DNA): TGTGCCAGCAGCGGGAGCGGGGCCGGCCAAGAGACCCAGTACTTC.

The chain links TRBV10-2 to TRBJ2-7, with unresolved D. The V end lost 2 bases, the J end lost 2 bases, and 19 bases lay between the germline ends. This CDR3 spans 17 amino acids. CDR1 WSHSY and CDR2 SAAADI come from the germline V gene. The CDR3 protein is CASSETLGSSDAYEQYF. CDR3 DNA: TGCGCCAGCAGTGAGACCCTTGGGTCAAGCGACGCCTACGAGCAGTACTTC.

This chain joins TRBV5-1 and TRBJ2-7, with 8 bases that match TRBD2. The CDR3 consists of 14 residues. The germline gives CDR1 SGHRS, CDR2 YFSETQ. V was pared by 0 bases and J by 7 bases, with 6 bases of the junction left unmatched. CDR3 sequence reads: CASSLARGEREQYF. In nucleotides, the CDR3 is TGCGCCAGCAGCTTGGCGCGGGGGGAAAGAGAGCAGTACTTC.

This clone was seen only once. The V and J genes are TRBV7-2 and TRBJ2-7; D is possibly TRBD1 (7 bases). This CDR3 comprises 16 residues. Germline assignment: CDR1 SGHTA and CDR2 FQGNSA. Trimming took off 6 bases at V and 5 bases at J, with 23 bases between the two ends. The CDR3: CASSYTPQGGRNEQYF. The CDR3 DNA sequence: TGTGCCAGCAGTTACACCCCTCAGGGGGGCAGGAACGAGCAGTACTTC. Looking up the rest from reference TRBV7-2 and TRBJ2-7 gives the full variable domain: GAGVSQSPSNKVTEKGKDVELRCDPISGHTALYWYRQSLGQGLEFLIYFQGNSAPDKSGLPSDRFSAERTGGSVSTLTIQRTQQEDSAVYLCASSYTPQGGRNEQYFGPGTRLTVT.

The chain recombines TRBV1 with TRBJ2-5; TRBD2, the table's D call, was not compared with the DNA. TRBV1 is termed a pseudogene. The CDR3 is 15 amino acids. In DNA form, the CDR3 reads TGCACCAGCAGCCAGGGCAGCGGGGGTCAAGAGACCCAGTACTTC. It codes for CTSSQGSGGQETQYF.

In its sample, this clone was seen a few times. CDR3 sequence reads: CASSASDHTDTQYF. CDR3 sequence (DNA): TGTGCCAGCAGTGCTAGCGACCACACAGATACGCAGTATTTT. The rearrangement uses TRBV2 and TRBJ2-3, with D perhaps TRBD2 (6 bases). In germline, CDR1 is SNHLY, CDR2 FYNNEI. Deletions cut 4 bases from V and 2 bases from J, with 10 bases between. CDR3 size: 14 residues.

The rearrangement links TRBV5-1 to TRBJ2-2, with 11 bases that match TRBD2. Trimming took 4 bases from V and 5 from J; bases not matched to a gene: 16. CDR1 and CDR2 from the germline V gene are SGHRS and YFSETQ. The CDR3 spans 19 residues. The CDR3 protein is CASSLLGTSGLSGTGELFF. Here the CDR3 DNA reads TGCGCCAGCAGCCTCTTAGGGACTAGCGGACTCAGTGGGACCGGGGAGCTGTTTTTT. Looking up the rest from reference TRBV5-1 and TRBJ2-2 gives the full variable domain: KAGVTQTPRYLIKTRGQQVTLSCSPISGHRSVSWYQQTPGQGLQFLFEYFSETQRNKGNFPGRFSGRQFSNSRSEMNVSTLELGDSALYLCASSLLGTSGLSGTGELFFGEGSRLTVL.

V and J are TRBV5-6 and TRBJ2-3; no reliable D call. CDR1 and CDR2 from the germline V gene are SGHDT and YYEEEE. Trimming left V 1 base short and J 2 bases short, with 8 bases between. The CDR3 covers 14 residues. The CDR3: CASSLRQLTDTQYF. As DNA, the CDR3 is TGTGCCAGCAGCTTGCGCCAGCTCACAGATACGCAGTATTTT.

The DNA for the CDR3 is TGTGCCAGCAGCCCGGCGCCGACAGCCGTCTACGAGCAGTACTTC. Its protein product is CASSPAPTAVYEQYF. The V call is TRBV11-1, the J call TRBJ2-7, with D tentatively TRBD1 (5 bases). The CDR3 sequence is 15 residues long. Trimming took 5 bases from V and 3 from J, leaving 17 bases between them. Per the germline V gene, CDR1 is SGHAT and CDR2 is FQDESV (reference sequence).

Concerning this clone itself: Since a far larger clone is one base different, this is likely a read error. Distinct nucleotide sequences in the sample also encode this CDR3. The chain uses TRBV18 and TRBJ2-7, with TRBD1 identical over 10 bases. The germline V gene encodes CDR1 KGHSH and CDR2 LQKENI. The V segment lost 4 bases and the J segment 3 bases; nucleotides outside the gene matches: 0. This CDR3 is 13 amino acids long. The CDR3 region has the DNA TGTGCCAGCTCACGGACAGGGGGCTACGAGCAGTACTTC. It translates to CASSRTGGYEQYF.

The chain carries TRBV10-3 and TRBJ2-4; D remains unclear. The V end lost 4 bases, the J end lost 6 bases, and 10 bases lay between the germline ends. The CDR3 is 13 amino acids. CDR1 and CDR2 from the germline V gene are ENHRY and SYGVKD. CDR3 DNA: TGTGCCATCAGTGCCGGACCCGGAAACATTCAGTACTTC. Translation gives CAISAGPGNIQYF.

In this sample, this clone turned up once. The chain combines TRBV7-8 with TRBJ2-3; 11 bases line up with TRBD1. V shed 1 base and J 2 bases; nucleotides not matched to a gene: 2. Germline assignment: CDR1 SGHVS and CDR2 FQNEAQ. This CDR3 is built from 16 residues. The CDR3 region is CASSLGTGGHTDTQYF. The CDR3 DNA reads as TGTGCCAGCAGCTTAGGGACAGGGGGCCACACAGATACGCAGTATTTT.

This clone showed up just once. CDR3 protein: CATSRDLPGQGKINYGYTF. The DNA of the CDR3 is TGTGCCACCAGCAGAGATCTCCCGGGACAGGGGAAGATAAACTATGGCTACACCTTC. This chain links TRBV15 with TRBJ1-2, with TRBD1 matching over 10 bases. The CDR3 sequence is 19 residues long. The junction had 12 bases not matched to a gene; V was cut back by 0 bases and J by 2 bases. Germline CDR1 LNHNV, CDR2 YYDKDF (reference sequence).

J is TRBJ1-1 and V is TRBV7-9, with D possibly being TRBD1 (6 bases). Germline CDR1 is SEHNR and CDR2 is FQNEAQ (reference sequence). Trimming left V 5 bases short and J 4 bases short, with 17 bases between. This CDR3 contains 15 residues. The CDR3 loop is CASSPTGQRGTEAFF. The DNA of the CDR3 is TGTGCCAGCAGCCCGACAGGACAACGAGGCACTGAAGCTTTCTTT.

CDR3 in amino acids: CASSPTSGGETQYF. CDR3 bases: TGCGCCAGCAGCCCAACTAGCGGGGGTGAGACCCAGTACTTC. This rearrangement joins TRBV5-1 to TRBJ2-5; 11 nucleotides align to TRBD2. Per germline, CDR1 SGHRS and CDR2 YFSETQ. The CDR3 loop spans 14 amino acids. V trimming: 4 bases; J trimming: 5 bases; junction bases outside the gene matches: 4.

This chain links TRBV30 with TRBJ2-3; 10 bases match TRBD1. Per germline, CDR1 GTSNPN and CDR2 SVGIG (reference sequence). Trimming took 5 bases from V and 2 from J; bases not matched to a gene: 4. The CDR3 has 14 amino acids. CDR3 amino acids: CAWSTGGFTDTQYF. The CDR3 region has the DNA TGTGCCTGGTCGACAGGGGGCTTCACAGATACGCAGTATTTT. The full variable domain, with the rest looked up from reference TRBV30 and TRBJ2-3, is SQTIHQWPATLVQPVGSPLSLECTVEGTSNPNLYWYRQAAGRGLQLLFYSVGIGQISSEVPQNLSASRPQDRQFILSSKKLLLSDSGFYLCAWSTGGFTDTQYFGPGTRLTVL.

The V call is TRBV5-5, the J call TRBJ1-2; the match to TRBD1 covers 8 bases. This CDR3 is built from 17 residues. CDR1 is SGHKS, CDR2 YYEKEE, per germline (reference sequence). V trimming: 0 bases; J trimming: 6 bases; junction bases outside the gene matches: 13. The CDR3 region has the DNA TGTGCCAGCAGCTTGGATGCAGGGGGCTCCATTCGGAATGGCTACACCTTC. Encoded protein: CASSLDAGGSIRNGYTF.

The CDR3 here is CASSLVTLAGGSSYNEQFF. The CDR3 DNA reads TGTGCCAGCAGCTTAGTTACGCTAGCGGGGGGGAGCTCCTACAATGAGCAGTTCTTC. The genes are TRBV7-2 and TRBJ2-1; 12 bases fit TRBD2. CDR3 size: 19 residues. Germline V gives CDR1 SGHTA, CDR2 FQGNSA. Trimming cost V 1 base and J 0 bases; bases outside gene matches: 7.

In nucleotides, the CDR3 is TGTGCCGCCGACATGGGAATTGGAAACACCATATATTTT. Protein product: CAADMGIGNTIYF. The chain combines TRBV30 with TRBJ1-3; unclear D gene. V gave up 8 bases and J gave up 3 bases, with 14 bases separating them. Germline values: CDR1 GTSNPN, CDR2 SVGIG (reference sequence). This CDR3 contains 13 residues.

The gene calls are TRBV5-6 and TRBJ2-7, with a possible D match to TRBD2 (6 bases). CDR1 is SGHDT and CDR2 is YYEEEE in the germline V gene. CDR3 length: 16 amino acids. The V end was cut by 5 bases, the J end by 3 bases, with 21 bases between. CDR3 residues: CASSSRQTRMVYEQYF. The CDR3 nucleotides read TGTGCCAGCAGTTCGCGTCAGACTAGAATGGTCTACGAGCAGTACTTC. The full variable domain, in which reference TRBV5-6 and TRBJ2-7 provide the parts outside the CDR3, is DAGVTQSPTHLIKTRGQQVTLRCSPKSGHDTVSWYQQALGQGPQFIFQYYEEEERQRGNFPDRFSGHQFPNYSSELNVNALLLGDSALYLCASSSRQTRMVYEQYFGPGTRLTVT.

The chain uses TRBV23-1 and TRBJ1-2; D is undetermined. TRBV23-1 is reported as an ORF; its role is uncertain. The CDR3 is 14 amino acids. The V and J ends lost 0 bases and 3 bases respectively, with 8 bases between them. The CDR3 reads CASSQSVGDYGYTF. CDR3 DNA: TGCGCCAGCAGTCAATCTGTTGGAGACTATGGCTACACCTTC.

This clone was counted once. The CDR3 nucleotides read TGTGCCATCATTAGACCCCAACCTTATGAAGCTTTCTTT. It encodes CAIIRPQPYEAFF. The chain uses TRBV19 and TRBJ1-1; D uncertain. Germline assignment: CDR1 LNHDA and CDR2 SQIVND (reference sequence). Trimming left V 10 bases short and J 7 bases short, with 19 bases between. The CDR3 contains 13 residues.